This is a list of T cell receptor beta chains from one sample in a study of T cell responses to AZD1222 COVID-19 vaccine. Generated by immunoSEQ multiplex PCR, the TCRdb table keeps only in-frame clones and is missing some. The table shows 120,000 to 150,000 clones, with about 88% occurring only once. Here the sequenced sample was peripheral blood, taken 28 days after the second AZD1222 dose. All receptors come from an adult who received the AZD1222 COVID-19 vaccine. CDR3s include the opening cysteine and the closing phenylalanine or tryptophan. The D gene is left open where the match is weak. Only part of the rows carry a size: once, few, many, or a class if the clone is expanded.

d_call clone_size j_call v_call cdr3_aa cdr3_nt
TRBD1 once TRBJ2-7 TRBV28 CASKGAKTYEQYF TGTGCCAGCAAGGGGGCCAAAACCTACGAGCAGTACTTC
- - TRBJ1-1 TRBV3-1/TRBV3-2 CASSQLGTEAFF TGTGCCAGCAGCCAGCTTGGGACTGAAGCTTTCTTT
TRBD1 - TRBJ2-7 TRBV6-2/TRBV6-3 CASSYSNRGLEQYF TGTGCCAGCAGTTACTCGAACAGGGGTTTGGAGCAGTACTTC
- once TRBJ2-1 TRBV2 CASSPSRGSYNEQFF TGTGCCAGCAGCCCGAGTAGGGGCTCCTACAATGAGCAGTTCTTC
TRBD1 - TRBJ2-1 TRBV11-2 CASSFAGGGWNEQFF TGTGCCAGCAGCTTCGCAGGGGGTGGGTGGAATGAGCAGTTCTTC
TRBD1 - TRBJ1-5 TRBV4-2 CASSQQTGGRQPQHF TGTGCCAGCAGCCAACAAACAGGGGGGAGGCAGCCCCAGCATTTT
- - TRBJ1-4 TRBV19 CASSRFGGRKLFF TGTGCCAGTAGTCGTTTCGGGGGCAGGAAACTGTTTTTT
- - TRBJ2-6 TRBV27 CASSLLTGANVLTF TGTGCCAGCAGTTTATTGACTGGGGCCAACGTCCTGACTTTC
- - TRBJ2-1 TRBV5-6 CASSLVQGPYNEQFF TGTGCCAGCAGCTTGGTACAGGGACCCTACAATGAGCAGTTCTTC
- - TRBJ2-7 TRBV7-8 CASSFGGGTNVGDLYF -
- - TRBJ2-7 TRBV29-1 CSVEDHEQYF TGCAGCGTTGAAGATCACGAGCAGTACTTC
TRBD1 - TRBJ2-7 TRBV2 CASSFQGALYEQYF TGTGCCAGCAGCTTTCAGGGGGCTCTCTACGAGCAGTACTTC
- - TRBJ1-5 TRBV3-1/TRBV3-2 CASSQGSNQPQHF TGTGCCAGCAGCCAAGGTAGCAATCAGCCCCAGCATTTT
- - TRBJ2-7 TRBV5-1 CASGGQFSYEQYF TGCGCCAGTGGGGGACAATTCTCCTACGAGCAGTACTTC
TRBD1 - TRBJ1-4 TRBV9 CASSPRGQGYEKLFF TGTGCCAGCAGCCCCCGGGGACAGGGGTACGAAAAACTGTTTTTT
TRBD2 - TRBJ2-1 TRBV3-1/TRBV3-2 CASTRGDSYPPAYNEQFF TGTGCCAGCACCCGGGGGGACTCCTACCCCCCAGCCTACAATGAGCAGTTCTTC
- - TRBJ1-6 TRBV27 CASSGRRSSYNSPLHF TGTGCCAGCAGCGGACGAAGGAGCTCCTATAATTCACCCCTCCACTTT
- - TRBJ1-2 TRBV12-3/TRBV12-4 CASSLGGSGYTF TGTGCCAGCAGTTTGGGGGGTTCTGGCTACACCTTC
TRBD1 - TRBJ1-5 TRBV10-2 CASSGTGGNQPQHF TGCGCCAGCAGCGGGACAGGGGGCAATCAGCCCCAGCATTTT
TRBD1 - TRBJ1-1 TRBV30 CAWSVSPDRGGTEAFF TGTGCCTGGAGTGTATCCCCAGACAGGGGAGGGACTGAAGCTTTCTTT
- - TRBJ2-1 TRBV5-1 CASSLTGSYNEQFF TGCGCCAGCAGCTTAACGGGCTCCTACAATGAGCAGTTCTTC
TRBD1 - TRBJ2-3 TRBV7-9 CASRLGQTDTDTQYF TGTGCCAGCAGGCTGGGACAGACGGACACAGATACGCAGTATTTT
- few TRBJ1-4 TRBV19 CASSLVDSATNEKLFF TGTGCCAGTAGCCTAGTAGACAGTGCAACTAATGAAAAACTGTTTTTT
TRBD1 - TRBJ1-2 TRBV7-9 CASSPGTGGPTYGYTF TGTGCCAGCAGTCCCGGGACAGGGGGCCCAACCTATGGCTACACCTTC
- - TRBJ2-5 TRBV11-2 CASSFGRGQETQYF TGTGCCAGCAGCTTCGGCAGGGGCCAAGAGACCCAGTACTTC
TRBD2 - TRBJ2-1 TRBV7-9 CASSQGLAAEQFF TGTGCCAGCAGCCAGGGACTAGCGGCTGAGCAGTTCTTC
TRBD2 - TRBJ2-1 TRBV27 CASSLGTSGLGWFF TGTGCCAGCAGTTTGGGGACTAGCGGACTTGGGTGGTTCTTC
- - TRBJ1-6 TRBV7-9 CASSLGFTESTSPLHF TGTGCCAGCAGCTTAGGTTTTACAGAATCAACTTCACCCCTCCACTTT
TRBD1 - TRBJ2-2 TRBV18 CASSPPGTGVGELFF TGTGCCAGCTCACCACCAGGGACAGGGGTCGGGGAGCTGTTTTTT
- - TRBJ2-2 TRBV7-3 CASSLTPDRYTGELFF TGTGCCAGCAGCCTAACCCCCGACCGGTACACCGGGGAGCTGTTTTTT
TRBD1 - TRBJ1-1 TRBV9 CASSARDSPMNTEAFF TGTGCCAGCAGCGCAAGGGACAGCCCGATGAACACTGAAGCTTTCTTT
- - TRBJ2-7 TRBV6-6 CASSYSNAGPSYEQYF TGTGCCAGCAGTTACTCGAACGCCGGACCTTCCTACGAGCAGTACTTC
- - TRBJ1-1 TRBV10-1 CASSESVGLEAFF TGCGCCAGCAGTGAGTCTGTGGGACTTGAAGCTTTCTTT
- - TRBJ1-2 TRBV27 CASSLSREDYGYTF TGTGCCAGCAGTTTATCAAGGGAGGACTATGGCTACACCTTC
- - TRBJ1-5 TRBV18 CASSPGGGGNQPQHF TGTGCCAGCTCACCCGGCGGGGGGGGCAATCAGCCCCAGCATTTT
TRBD1 - TRBJ2-7 TRBV18 CASSFTGTGDEQYF TGTGCCAGCTCCTTCACCGGGACAGGGGACGAGCAGTACTTC
- few TRBJ2-1 TRBV19 CASSIGGNNEQFF TGTGCCAGTAGTATAGGCGGGAACAATGAGCAGTTCTTC
- - TRBJ2-5 TRBV7-9 CASSVSETQYF TGTGCCAGCAGTGTGTCGGAGACCCAGTACTTC
TRBD2 - TRBJ2-3 TRBV6-6 CASIKRGGAEDTQYF TGTGCCAGCATCAAGCGGGGGGGGGCGGAAGATACGCAGTATTTT
- - TRBJ2-3 TRBV5-1 CASSWPVLAASTDTQYF TGCGCCAGCAGCTGGCCCGTCCTAGCCGCTAGCACAGATACGCAGTATTTT
- - TRBJ1-4 TRBV24-1 CATSGHPDGKLFF TGTGCCACCAGTGGACACCCTGACGGAAAACTGTTTTTT
TRBD1 - TRBJ2-7 TRBV4-2 CASSQASLRDRVYEQYF TGTGCCAGCAGCCAGGCTTCATTACGGGACAGGGTCTACGAGCAGTACTTC
- - TRBJ2-7 TRBV30 CAWTHRAAEQYF TGTGCCTGGACTCACAGGGCAGCCGAGCAGTACTTC
- - TRBJ2-3 TRBV7-3 CASSLMQGGTDTQYF TGTGCCAGCAGCTTAATGCAGGGTGGCACAGATACGCAGTATTTT
- - TRBJ2-3 TRBV24-1 CATRAPGPDTQYF TGTGCCACCAGGGCCCCGGGCCCAGATACGCAGTATTTT
TRBD1 - TRBJ2-3 TRBV4-2 CASSQAGQSTDTQYF TGTGCCAGCAGCCAAGCGGGACAGAGCACAGATACGCAGTATTTT
TRBD1 - TRBJ1-6 TRBV9 CASSARDRDSPLHF TGTGCCAGCAGCGCCCGGGACAGGGACTCACCCCTCCACTTT
TRBD2 - TRBJ2-1 TRBV19 CASRGATSGGYNEQFF TGTGCCAGTAGGGGAGCGACTAGCGGGGGGTACAATGAGCAGTTCTTC
- - TRBJ2-2 TRBV6-4 CATSTSTGELFF TGTGCCACCAGCACGAGCACCGGGGAGCTGTTTTTT
- - TRBJ2-3 TRBV9 CASSVSFRDTQYF TGTGCCAGCAGCGTCTCTTTCCGAGATACGCAGTATTTT
TRBD2 - TRBJ2-1 TRBV9 CASTVGGGTSGGNEQFF TGTGCCAGCACCGTAGGCGGAGGGACTAGCGGAGGCAATGAGCAGTTCTTC
- - TRBJ1-1 TRBV30 CAATLDRSNTEAFF TGTGCCGCAACATTGGACAGATCGAACACTGAAGCTTTCTTT
- - TRBJ1-2 TRBV5-1 CASSGSGEKGYTF TGCGCCAGCAGCGGTTCAGGAGAAAAGGGCTACACCTTC